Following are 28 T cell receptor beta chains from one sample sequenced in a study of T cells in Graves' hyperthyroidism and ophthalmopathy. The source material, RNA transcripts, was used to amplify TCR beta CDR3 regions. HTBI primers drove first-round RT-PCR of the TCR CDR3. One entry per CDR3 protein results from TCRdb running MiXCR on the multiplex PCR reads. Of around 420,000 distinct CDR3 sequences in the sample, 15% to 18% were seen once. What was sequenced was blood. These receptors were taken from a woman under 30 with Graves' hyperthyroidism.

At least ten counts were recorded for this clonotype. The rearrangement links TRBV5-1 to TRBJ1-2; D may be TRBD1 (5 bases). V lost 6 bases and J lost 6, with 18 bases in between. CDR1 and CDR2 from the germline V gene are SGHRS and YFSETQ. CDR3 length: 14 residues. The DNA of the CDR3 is TGCGCCAGCACGCCGGGATCATCAGGGAATGGCTACACCTTC. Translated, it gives CASTPGSSGNGYTF. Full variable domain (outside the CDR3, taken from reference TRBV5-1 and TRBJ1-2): KAGVTQTPRYLIKTRGQQVTLSCSPISGHRSVSWYQQTPGQGLQFLFEYFSETQRNKGNFPGRFSGRQFSNSRSEMNVSTLELGDSALYLCASTPGSSGNGYTFGSGTRLTVV.

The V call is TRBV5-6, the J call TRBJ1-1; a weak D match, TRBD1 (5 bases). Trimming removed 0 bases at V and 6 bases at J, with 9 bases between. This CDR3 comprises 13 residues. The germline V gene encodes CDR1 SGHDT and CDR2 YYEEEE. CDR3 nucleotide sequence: TGTGCCAGCAGCTTGGCAGGGCCGGCTGAAGCTTTCTTT. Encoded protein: CASSLAGPAEAFF.

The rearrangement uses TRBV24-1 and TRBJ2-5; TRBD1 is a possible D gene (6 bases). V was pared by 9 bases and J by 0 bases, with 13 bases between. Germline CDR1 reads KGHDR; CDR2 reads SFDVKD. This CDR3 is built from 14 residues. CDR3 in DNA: TGTGCCACCCAGGGGAAGGGGTACCAAGAGACCCAGTACTTC. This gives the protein CATQGKGYQETQYF.

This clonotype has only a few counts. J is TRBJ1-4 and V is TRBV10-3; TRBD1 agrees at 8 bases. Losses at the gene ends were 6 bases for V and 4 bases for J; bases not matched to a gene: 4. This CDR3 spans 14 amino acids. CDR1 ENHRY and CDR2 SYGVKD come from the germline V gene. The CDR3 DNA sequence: TGTGCCATCAGCCGCGACAGGGGTAATGAAAAACTGTTTTTT. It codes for CAISRDRGNEKLFF.

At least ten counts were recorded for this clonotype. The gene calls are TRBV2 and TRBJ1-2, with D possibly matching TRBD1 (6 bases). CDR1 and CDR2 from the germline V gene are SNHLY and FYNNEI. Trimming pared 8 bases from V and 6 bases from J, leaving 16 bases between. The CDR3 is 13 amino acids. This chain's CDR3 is CASVRGYQNGYTF. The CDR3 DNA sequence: TGTGCCAGCGTTAGGGGGTACCAGAATGGCTACACCTTC.

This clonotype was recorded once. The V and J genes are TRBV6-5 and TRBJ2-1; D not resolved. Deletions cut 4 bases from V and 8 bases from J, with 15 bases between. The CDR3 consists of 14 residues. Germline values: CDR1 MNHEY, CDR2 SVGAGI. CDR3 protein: CASSLGSKAYEQFF. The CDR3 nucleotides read TGTGCCAGCAGTTTGGGATCAAAGGCTTATGAGCAGTTCTTC.

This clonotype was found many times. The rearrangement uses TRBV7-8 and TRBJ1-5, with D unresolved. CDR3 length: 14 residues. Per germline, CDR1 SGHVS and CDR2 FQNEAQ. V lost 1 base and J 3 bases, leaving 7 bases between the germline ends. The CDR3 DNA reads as TGTGCCAGCAGCTTAGGTACACTCAATCAGCCCCAGCATTTT. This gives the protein CASSLGTLNQPQHF.

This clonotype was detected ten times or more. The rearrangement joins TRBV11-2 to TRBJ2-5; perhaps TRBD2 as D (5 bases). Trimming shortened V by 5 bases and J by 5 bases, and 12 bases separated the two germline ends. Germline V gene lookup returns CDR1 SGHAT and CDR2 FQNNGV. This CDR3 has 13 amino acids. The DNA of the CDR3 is TGTGCCAGCAGCGGAATGGGCGGGGAGACCCAGTACTTC. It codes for CASSGMGGETQYF.

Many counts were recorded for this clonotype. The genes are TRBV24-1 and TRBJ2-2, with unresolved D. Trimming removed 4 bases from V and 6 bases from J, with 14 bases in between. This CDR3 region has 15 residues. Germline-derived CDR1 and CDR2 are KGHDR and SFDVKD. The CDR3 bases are TGTGCCACCAGTGAGCACAGAGCGTCCGCCGGGGAGCTGTTTTTT. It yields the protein CATSEHRASAGELFF.

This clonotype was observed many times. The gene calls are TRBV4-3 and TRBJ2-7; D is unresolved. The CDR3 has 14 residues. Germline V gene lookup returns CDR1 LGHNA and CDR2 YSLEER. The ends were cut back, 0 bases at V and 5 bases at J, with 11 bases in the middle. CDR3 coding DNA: TGCGCCAGCAGCCAAGATCGAAGCAGGAACGAGCAGTACTTC. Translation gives CASSQDRSRNEQYF.

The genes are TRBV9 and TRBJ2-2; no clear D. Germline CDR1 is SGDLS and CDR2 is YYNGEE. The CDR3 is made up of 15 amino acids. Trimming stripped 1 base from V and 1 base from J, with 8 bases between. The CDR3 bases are TGTGCCAGCAGCGTAAGTTCCCGGAACACCGGGGAGCTGTTTTTT. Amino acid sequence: CASSVSSRNTGELFF.

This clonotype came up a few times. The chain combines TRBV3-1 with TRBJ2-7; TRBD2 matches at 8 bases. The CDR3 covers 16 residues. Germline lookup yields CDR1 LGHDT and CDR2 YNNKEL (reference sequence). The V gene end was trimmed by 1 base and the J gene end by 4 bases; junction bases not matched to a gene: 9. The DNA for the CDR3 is TGTGCCAGCAGCCAAGTCCCAGCGGGAGCGGAGTACGAGCAGTACTTC. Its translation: CASSQVPAGAEYEQYF.

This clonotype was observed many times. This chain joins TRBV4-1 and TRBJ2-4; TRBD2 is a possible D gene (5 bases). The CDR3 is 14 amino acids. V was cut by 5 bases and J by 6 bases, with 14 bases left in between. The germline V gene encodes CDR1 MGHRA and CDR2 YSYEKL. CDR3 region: CASSSLAGGNIQYF. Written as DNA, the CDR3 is TGCGCCAGCAGCAGCCTAGCAGGAGGAAACATTCAGTACTTC.

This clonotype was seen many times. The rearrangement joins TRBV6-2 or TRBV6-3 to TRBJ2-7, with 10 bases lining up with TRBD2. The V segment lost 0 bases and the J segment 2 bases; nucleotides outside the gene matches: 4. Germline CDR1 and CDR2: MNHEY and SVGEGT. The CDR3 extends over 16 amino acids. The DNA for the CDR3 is TGTGCCAGCAGTTACTCCCGGACTAGCGGAACCTACGAGCAGTACTTC. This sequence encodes CASSYSRTSGTYEQYF.

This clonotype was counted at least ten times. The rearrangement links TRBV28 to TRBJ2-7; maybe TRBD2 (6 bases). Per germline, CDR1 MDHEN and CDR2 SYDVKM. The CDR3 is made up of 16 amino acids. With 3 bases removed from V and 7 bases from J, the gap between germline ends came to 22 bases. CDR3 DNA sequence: TGTGCCAGCAGTTTCAATCGAGGAGGGCCGTTGGAGGAGCAGTACTTC. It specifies CASSFNRGGPLEEQYF. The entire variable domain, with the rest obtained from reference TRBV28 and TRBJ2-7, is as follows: DVKVTQSSRYLVKRTGEKVFLECVQDMDHENMFWYRQDPGLGLRLIYFSYDVKMKEKGDIPEGYSVSREKKERFSLILESASTNQTSMYLCASSFNRGGPLEEQYFGPGTRLTVT.

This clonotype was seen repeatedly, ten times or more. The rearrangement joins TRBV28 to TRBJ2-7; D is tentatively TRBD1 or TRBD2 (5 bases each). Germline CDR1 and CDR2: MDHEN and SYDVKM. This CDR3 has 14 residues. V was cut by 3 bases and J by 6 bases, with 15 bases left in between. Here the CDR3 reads CASSFGTLIGEQYF. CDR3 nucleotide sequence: TGTGCCAGCAGTTTTGGGACGCTGATCGGCGAGCAGTACTTC.

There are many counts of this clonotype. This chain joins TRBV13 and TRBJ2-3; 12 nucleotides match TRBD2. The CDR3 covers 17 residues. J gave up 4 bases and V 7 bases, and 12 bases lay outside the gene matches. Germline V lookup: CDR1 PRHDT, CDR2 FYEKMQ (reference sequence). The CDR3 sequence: CASNRGTSGRKSDTQYF. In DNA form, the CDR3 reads TGTGCCAGCAACCGGGGAACTAGCGGGAGGAAGTCAGATACGCAGTATTTT.

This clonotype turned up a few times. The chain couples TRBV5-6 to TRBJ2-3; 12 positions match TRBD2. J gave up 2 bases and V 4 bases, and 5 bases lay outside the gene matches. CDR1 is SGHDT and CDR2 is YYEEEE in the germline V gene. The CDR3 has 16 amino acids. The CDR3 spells CASSNGLAGLTDTQYF. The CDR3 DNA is TGTGCCAGCAGCAACGGACTAGCGGGACTCACAGATACGCAGTATTTT.

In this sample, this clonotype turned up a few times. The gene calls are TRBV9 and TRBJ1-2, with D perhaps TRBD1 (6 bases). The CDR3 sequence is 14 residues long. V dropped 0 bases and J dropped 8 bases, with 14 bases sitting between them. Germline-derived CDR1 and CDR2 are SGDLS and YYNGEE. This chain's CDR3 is CASSVAMDSWGYTF. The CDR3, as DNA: TGTGCCAGCAGCGTAGCTATGGACAGCTGGGGCTACACCTTC.

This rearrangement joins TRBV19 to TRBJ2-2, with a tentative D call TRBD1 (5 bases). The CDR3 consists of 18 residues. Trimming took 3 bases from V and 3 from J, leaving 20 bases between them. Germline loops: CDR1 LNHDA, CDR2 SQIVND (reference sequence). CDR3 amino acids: CASSIFQGISLDTGELFF. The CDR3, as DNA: TGTGCCAGTAGTATTTTCCAGGGTATTAGTCTAGACACCGGGGAGCTGTTTTTT.

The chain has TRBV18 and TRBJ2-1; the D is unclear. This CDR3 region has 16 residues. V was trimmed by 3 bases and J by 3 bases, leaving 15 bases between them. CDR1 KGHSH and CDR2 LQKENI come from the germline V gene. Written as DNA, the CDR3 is TGTGCCAGCTCACCTCCTTCCGGAGCGAGCTACAATGAGCAGTTCTTC. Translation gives CASSPPSGASYNEQFF.

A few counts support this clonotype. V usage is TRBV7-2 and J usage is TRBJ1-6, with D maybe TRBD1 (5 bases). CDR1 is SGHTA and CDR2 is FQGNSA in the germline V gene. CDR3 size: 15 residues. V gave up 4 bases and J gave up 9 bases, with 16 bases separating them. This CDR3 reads CASSSMGGRSSPLHF. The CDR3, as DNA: TGTGCCAGCAGCTCGATGGGGGGTCGGAGTTCACCCCTCCACTTT.

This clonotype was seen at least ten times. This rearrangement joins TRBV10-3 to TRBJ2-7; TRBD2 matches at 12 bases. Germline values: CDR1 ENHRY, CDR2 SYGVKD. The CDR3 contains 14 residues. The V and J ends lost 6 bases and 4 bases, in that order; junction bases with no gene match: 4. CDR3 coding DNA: TGTGCCATCAGAGAGACTAGCGGGAGATACGAGCAGTACTTC. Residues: CAIRETSGRYEQYF.

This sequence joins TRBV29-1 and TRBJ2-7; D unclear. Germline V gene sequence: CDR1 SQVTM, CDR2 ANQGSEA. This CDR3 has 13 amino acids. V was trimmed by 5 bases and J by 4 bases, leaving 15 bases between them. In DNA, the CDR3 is TGCAGCGTTCTCCTCAACTCAGGTTACGAGCAGTACTTC. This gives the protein CSVLLNSGYEQYF.

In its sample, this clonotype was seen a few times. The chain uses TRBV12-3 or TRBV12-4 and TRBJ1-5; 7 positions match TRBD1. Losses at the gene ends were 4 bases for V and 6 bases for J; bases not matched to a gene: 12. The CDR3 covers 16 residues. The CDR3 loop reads CASSWGQHRGFQPQHF. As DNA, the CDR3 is TGTGCCAGCAGTTGGGGACAGCATCGGGGTTTTCAGCCCCAGCATTTT.

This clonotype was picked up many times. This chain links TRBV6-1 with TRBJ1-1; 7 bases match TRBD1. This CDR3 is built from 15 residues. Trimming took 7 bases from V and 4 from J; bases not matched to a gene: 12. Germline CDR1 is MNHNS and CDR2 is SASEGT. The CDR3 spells CASTSLDRIITEAFF. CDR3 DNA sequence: TGTGCCAGCACTTCCTTGGACAGGATAATCACTGAAGCTTTCTTT.

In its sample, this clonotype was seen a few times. This chain's CDR3 is CASSIESGFYEQYF. The CDR3 region has the DNA TGTGCCAGTAGTATAGAGTCCGGCTTCTACGAGCAGTACTTC. This chain links TRBV19 with TRBJ2-7; D remains unclear. The germline CDR1 and CDR2 sequences are LNHDA and SQIVND (reference sequence). Deletions cut 0 bases from V and 3 bases from J, with 9 bases between. The CDR3 covers 14 residues.

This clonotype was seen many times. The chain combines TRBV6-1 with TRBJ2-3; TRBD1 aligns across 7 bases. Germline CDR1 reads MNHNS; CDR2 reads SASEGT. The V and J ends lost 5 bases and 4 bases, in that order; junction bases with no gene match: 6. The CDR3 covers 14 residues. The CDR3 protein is CASSYWQGADTQYF. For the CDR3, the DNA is TGTGCCAGCAGTTATTGGCAGGGGGCAGATACGCAGTATTTT.